What follows are 5 T cell receptor beta chains derived from one specimen sequenced in a study of shared clonotypes between healthy human individuals. Positively selected for CCR7, the CD45RO-negative cells used as naive CD8 cells excluded terminally differentiated effector memory CD45RA+ cells. Clones were sequenced by immunoSEQ multiplex PCR, and TCRdb holds only the in-frame ones, with some missing. This sample has around 2.1 million clones, with around 93% found just once. The sequencing input was naive CD8+ T cells from PBMCs. Receptors were obtained from a man between 18 and 35 years old in good health. Some clones in this sample may be carry-over from other donors' samples.

The chain combines TRBV9 with TRBJ1-2; D may be TRBD1 (6 bases). The CDR3 length is 15 residues. The V end lost 4 bases, the J end lost 5 bases, and 18 bases lay between the germline ends. Per the germline V gene, CDR1 is SGDLS and CDR2 is YYNGEE. The CDR3 nucleotides are TGTGCCAGCAGCTCAGGAGGGACATCCCCGTATGGCTACACCTTC. Translation: CASSSGGTSPYGYTF.

The chain joins TRBV4-3 to TRBJ2-1; 10 bases line up with TRBD1. V lost 4 bases and J lost 8; bases outside the gene matches: 5. Looked up from germline, CDR1 is LGHNA and CDR2 is YSLEER. The CDR3 sequence is 14 residues long. DNA of the CDR3: TGCGCCAGCAGCCCAGGGACAGGGGTCGATGAGCAGTTCTTC. Translated, it gives CASSPGTGVDEQFF.

The chain recombines TRBV28 with TRBJ2-2; TRBD2 matches 15 bases. The CDR3 is 17 amino acids. With V trimmed by 4 bases and J by 7 bases, 7 bases remained unmatched. Germline V gene lookup returns CDR1 MDHEN and CDR2 SYDVKM. The CDR3 region is CASSSGLAGGFVGELFF. CDR3 coding DNA: TGTGCCAGCAGTTCCGGACTAGCGGGAGGGTTCGTCGGGGAGCTGTTTTTT.

This CDR3 is CASAIRRQGPEGYGYTF. The CDR3 DNA sequence: TGTGCCAGCGCAATCCGGAGACAGGGCCCTGAAGGCTATGGCTACACCTTC. V and J are TRBV2 and TRBJ1-2, with 7 bases identical to TRBD1. With V trimmed by 8 bases and J by 4 bases, 19 bases remained unmatched. CDR1 and CDR2 from the germline V gene are SNHLY and FYNNEI. The CDR3 is 17 residues long.

This chain uses TRBV28 with TRBJ2-1; D is undetermined. CDR1 and CDR2 from the germline V gene are MDHEN and SYDVKM. The germline V and J ends were trimmed by 4 bases and 9 bases, with 16 bases remaining between them. The CDR3 contains 14 residues. CDR3 protein: CASSSVPQFIEQFF. The CDR3 bases are TGTGCCAGCAGTTCCGTCCCTCAATTTATTGAGCAGTTCTTC.